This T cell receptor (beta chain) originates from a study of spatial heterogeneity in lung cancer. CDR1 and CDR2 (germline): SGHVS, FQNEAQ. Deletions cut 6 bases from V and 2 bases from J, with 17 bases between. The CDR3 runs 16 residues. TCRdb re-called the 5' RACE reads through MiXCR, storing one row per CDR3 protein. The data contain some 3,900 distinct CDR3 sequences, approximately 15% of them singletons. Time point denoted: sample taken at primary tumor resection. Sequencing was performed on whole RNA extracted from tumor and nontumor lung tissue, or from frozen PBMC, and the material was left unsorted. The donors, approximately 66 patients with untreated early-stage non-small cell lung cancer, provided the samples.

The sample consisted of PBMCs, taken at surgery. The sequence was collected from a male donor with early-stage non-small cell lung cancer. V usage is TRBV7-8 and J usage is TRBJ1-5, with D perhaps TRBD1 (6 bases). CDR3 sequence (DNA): TGTGCCAGCAGTTTCGACAGGATCGGCGGCAATCAGCCCCAGCATTTT. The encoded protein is CASSFDRIGGNQPQHF.